These T cell receptor beta chains were read from a single sample in a study of blood T cell repertoires in COVID-19. The method was immunoSEQ multiplex PCR; TCRdb's version includes in-frame clones alone and lacks a portion of them. The sample includes fewer than 250,000 clones, about 83% of them seen just once. Input material: peripheral blood. These receptors were collected from a woman between 50 and 59 years old with acute or convalescent COVID-19. Each CDR3 is given with its conserved first and last residue. The D gene is left open where the match is weak. Rows give clone size only sometimes, using once, few, many, or a class for an expanded clone.

j_call	v_call	clone_size	d_call	cdr3_aa	cdr3_nt
TRBJ2-1	TRBV28	once	TRBD1	CASSSQTGGSYNEQFF	TGTGCCAGCAGTTCCCAGACAGGGGGCTCCTACAATGAGCAGTTCTTC
TRBJ2-4	TRBV7-2	.	TRBD1	CASSTSTGLSAKNIQYF	TGTGCCAGCAGCACCTCGACAGGGCTATCGGCGAAAAACATTCAGTACTTC
TRBJ2-5	TRBV9	.	TRBD2	CASSGKAGGTKTQYF	TGTGCCAGCAGCGGCAAAGCGGGAGGGACGAAGACCCAGTACTTC
TRBJ2-2	TRBV5-5	once	TRBD1	CASSLIGQDTGELFF	TGTGCCAGCAGCTTGATAGGACAGGACACCGGGGAGCTGTTTTTT
TRBJ2-7	TRBV19	.	.	CASSIGSPGAYEQYF	TGTGCCAGTAGTATCGGCTCCCCGGGTGCCTACGAGCAGTACTTC
TRBJ1-2	TRBV7-8	.	TRBD1	CASSLIQGASGYTF	TGTGCCAGCAGCTTAATTCAGGGGGCATCTGGCTACACCTTC
TRBJ2-1	TRBV24-1	.	TRBD2	CATSDKLAGGYNEQFF	TGTGCCACCAGTGATAAACTAGCGGGTGGCTACAATGAGCAGTTCTTC
TRBJ2-1	TRBV3-1/TRBV3-2	.	TRBD2	CASSGSGRGYNEQFF	TGTGCCAGCAGCGGGTCGGGGCGGGGGTACAATGAGCAGTTCTTC
TRBJ2-2	TRBV29-1	once	TRBD1	CSVSPGTVNTGELFF	TGCAGCGTGTCCCCCGGGACAGTGAACACCGGGGAGCTGTTTTTT
TRBJ2-3	TRBV9	.	.	CASSVPTSTDTQYF	TGTGCCAGCAGCGTCCCTACTAGCACAGATACGCAGTATTTT
TRBJ2-2	TRBV6-5	.	TRBD2	CASSYFLAGATGELFF	TGTGCCAGCAGTTACTTTCTAGCGGGAGCAACCGGGGAGCTGTTTTTT
TRBJ2-7	TRBV19	.	TRBD1	CASSIWAGGLDGEQYF	TGTGCCAGTAGTATTTGGGCAGGGGGCCTCGACGGCGAGCAGTACTTC
TRBJ2-7	TRBV21-1	.	.	CASSKGYQGLPVTFYEQYF	TGTGCCAGCAGCAAAGGGTATCAGGGATTGCCCGTGACCTTCTACGAGCAGTACTTC
TRBJ2-5	TRBV5-1	.	.	CASSLLDSQETQYF	TGCGCCAGCAGCTTGTTGGACTCCCAAGAGACCCAGTACTTC
TRBJ2-7	TRBV5-1	once	.	CASSSSSYEQYF	TGCGCCAGCTCTTCCTCCTCCTACGAGCAGTACTTC
TRBJ2-7	TRBV28	.	TRBD2	CASSSWTSGSYEQYF	TGTGCCAGCAGTTCTTGGACTAGCGGGAGCTACGAGCAGTACTTC
TRBJ1-5	TRBV27	.	.	CASSFQGSNQPQHF	TGTGCCAGCAGTTTTCAGGGGAGCAATCAGCCCCAGCATTTT
TRBJ1-1	TRBV10-3	.	TRBD1	CAISDGGQGLEAFF	TGTGCCATCAGCGACGGCGGACAGGGCCTGGAAGCTTTCTTT
TRBJ2-1	TRBV4-2	.	TRBD1	CASSQEGTTQGAHEQFF	TGTGCCAGCAGCCAAGAGGGAACGACACAGGGGGCGCACGAGCAGTTCTTC
TRBJ1-3	TRBV10-2	.	TRBD1	CATSDRARSGNTIYF	TGCGCCACCTCGGACAGGGCACGCTCTGGAAACACCATATATTTT
TRBJ1-4	TRBV28	.	.	CASSPRDGGIGKLFF	TGTGCCAGCAGTCCCCGGGACGGGGGGATAGGAAAACTGTTTTTT
TRBJ2-7	TRBV2	.	TRBD1	CATSRQGTYEQYF	TGTGCCACCAGTCGACAGGGCACCTACGAGCAGTACTTC
TRBJ2-3	TRBV5-1	.	.	CASSLEPILGTDTQYF	TGCGCCAGCAGCTTGGAGCCTATTCTCGGGACAGATACGCAGTATTTT
TRBJ2-1	TRBV7-2	.	.	CASSLVSTGVYNEQFF	TGTGCCAGCAGCTTAGTGTCGACGGGAGTGTACAATGAGCAGTTCTTC
TRBJ2-7	TRBV7-6	.	TRBD1	CASSDITGGNYEQYF	TGTGCCAGCAGCGACATTACAGGGGGCAACTACGAGCAGTACTTC
TRBJ2-1	TRBV24-1	.	.	CATSDFRQGLNNEQFF	TGTGCCACCAGTGATTTTCGCCAGGGACTGAACAATGAGCAGTTCTTC
TRBJ2-1	TRBV9	.	.	CASSVRAGSLSYNEQFF	TGTGCCAGCAGCGTGAGGGCGGGCTCACTTTCCTACAATGAGCAGTTCTTC
TRBJ2-7	TRBV10-2	many	TRBD1	CATKSPTGAGDEQYF	TGCGCCACCAAAAGCCCGACAGGGGCTGGGGACGAGCAGTACTTC
TRBJ2-1	TRBV11-3	.	.	CASSLESRGEQFF	TGTGCCAGCAGCTTAGAAAGCAGAGGCGAGCAGTTCTTC
TRBJ1-1	TRBV19	.	.	CASSIVGVNTEAFF	TGTGCCAGTAGTATAGTCGGGGTGAACACTGAAGCTTTCTTT
TRBJ1-5	TRBV28	.	.	CASSPNPGEWPQHF	TGTGCCAGCAGTCCCAACCCGGGGGAGTGGCCCCAGCATTTT
TRBJ2-7	TRBV27	.	TRBD2	CASSRAGTSGPYEQYF	TGTGCCAGCAGTCGAGCCGGGACTAGCGGCCCCTACGAGCAGTACTTC
TRBJ2-7	TRBV29-1	once	TRBD2	CSVEGIGLAGEQYF	TGCAGCGTTGAAGGGATAGGGCTAGCGGGCGAGCAGTACTTC
TRBJ2-5	TRBV28	.	.	CASSLLGPHRQETQYF	TGTGCCAGCAGTTTATTGGGGCCACACCGGCAAGAGACCCAGTACTTC
TRBJ1-5	TRBV5-4	.	.	CASSSGPGRGRSANQPQHF	TGTGCCAGCAGCTCCGGGCCGGGGCGGGGGAGAAGCGCCAATCAGCCCCAGCATTTT